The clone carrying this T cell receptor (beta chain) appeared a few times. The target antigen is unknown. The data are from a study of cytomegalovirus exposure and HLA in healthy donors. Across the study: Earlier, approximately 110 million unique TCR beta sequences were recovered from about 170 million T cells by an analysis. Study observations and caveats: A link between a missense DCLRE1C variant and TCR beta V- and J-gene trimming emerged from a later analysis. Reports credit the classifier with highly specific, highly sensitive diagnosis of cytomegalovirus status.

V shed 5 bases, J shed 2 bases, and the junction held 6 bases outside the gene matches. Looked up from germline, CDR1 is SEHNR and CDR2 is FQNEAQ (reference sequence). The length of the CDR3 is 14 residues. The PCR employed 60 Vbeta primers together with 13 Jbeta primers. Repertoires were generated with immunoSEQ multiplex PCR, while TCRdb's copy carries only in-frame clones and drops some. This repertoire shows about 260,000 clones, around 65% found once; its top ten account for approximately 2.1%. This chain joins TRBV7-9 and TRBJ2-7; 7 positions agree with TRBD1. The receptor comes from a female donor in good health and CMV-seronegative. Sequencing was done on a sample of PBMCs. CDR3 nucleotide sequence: TGTGCCAGCAGCCCTTGGCAGGGGGCCTACGAGCAGTACTTC. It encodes CASSPWQGAYEQYF.